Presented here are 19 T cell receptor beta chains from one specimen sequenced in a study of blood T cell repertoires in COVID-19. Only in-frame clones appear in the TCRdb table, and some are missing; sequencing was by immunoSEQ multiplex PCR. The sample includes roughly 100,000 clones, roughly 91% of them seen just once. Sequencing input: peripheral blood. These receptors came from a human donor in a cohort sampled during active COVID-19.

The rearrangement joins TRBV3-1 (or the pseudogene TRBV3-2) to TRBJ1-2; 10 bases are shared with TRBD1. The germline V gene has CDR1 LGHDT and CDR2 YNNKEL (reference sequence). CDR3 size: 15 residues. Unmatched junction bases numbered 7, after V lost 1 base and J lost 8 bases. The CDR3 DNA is TGTGCCAGCAGCCAAGTTCCCGGGACAGGGGTCGGCTACACCTTC. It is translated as CASSQVPGTGVGYTF.

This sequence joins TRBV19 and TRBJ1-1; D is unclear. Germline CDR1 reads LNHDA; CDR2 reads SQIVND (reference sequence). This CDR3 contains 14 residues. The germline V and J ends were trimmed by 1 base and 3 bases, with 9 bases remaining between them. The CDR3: CASSIGGYYTEAFF. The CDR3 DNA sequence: TGTGCCAGTAGTATAGGAGGGTATTACACTGAAGCTTTCTTT.

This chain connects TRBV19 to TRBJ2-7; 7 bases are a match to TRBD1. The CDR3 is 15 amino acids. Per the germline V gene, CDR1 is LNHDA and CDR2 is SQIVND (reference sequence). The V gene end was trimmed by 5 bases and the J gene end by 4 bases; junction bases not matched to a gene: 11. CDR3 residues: CASSPTGTDAYEQYF. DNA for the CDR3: TGTGCCAGTAGTCCGACCGGGACAGATGCTTACGAGCAGTACTTC.

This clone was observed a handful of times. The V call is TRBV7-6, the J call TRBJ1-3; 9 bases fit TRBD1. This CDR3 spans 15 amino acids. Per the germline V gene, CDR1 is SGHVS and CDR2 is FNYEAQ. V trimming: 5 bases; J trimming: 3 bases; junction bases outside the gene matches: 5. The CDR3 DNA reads TGTGCCAGCAGCCAGGGACAGGGTTATGGAAACACCATATATTTT. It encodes CASSQGQGYGNTIYF.

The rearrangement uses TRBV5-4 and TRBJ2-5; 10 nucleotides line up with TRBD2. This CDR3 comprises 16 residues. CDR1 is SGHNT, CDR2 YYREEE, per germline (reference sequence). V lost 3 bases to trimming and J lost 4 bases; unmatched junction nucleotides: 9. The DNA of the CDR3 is TGTGCCAGCAGCTGGGAGGGGCTAGCGGGGGTAGAGACCCAGTACTTC. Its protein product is CASSWEGLAGVETQYF.

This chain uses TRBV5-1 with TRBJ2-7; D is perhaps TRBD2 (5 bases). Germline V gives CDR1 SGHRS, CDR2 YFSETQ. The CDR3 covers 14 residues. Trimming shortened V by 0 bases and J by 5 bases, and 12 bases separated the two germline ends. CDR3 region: CASSLVSGSHEQYF. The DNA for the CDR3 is TGCGCCAGCAGCTTGGTGTCGGGGAGCCACGAGCAGTACTTC.

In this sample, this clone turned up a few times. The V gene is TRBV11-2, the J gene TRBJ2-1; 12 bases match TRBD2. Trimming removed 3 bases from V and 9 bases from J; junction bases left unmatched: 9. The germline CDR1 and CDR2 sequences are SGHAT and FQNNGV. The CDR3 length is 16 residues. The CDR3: CASSFLPGLAGTEQFF. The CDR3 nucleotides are TGTGCCAGCAGCTTTTTACCGGGACTAGCGGGTACTGAGCAGTTCTTC.

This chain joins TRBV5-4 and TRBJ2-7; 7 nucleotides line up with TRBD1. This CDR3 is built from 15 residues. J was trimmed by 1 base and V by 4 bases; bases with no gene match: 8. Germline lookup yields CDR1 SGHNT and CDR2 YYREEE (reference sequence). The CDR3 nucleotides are TGTGCCAGCAGCCCCGACAGGGTAGCGTCCTACGAGCAGTACTTC. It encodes CASSPDRVASYEQYF.

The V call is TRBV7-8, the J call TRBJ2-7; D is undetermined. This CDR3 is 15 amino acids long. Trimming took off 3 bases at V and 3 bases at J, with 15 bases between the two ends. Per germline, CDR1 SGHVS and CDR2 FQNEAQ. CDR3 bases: TGTGCCAGCAGCTTCAGGTCAGGTGATTTCTACGAGCAGTACTTC. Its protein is CASSFRSGDFYEQYF. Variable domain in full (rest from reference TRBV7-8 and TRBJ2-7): GAGVSQSPRYKVAKRGQDVALRCDPISGHVSLFWYQQALGQGPEFLTYFQNEAQLDKSGLPSDRFFAERPEGSVSTLKIQRTQQEDSAVYLCASSFRSGDFYEQYFGPGTRLTVT.

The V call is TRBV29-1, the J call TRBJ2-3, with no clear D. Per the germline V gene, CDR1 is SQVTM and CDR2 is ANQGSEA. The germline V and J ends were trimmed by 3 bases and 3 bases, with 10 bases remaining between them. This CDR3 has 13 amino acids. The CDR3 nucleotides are TGCAGCGTTGAGGGCAGGCTGACAGATACGCAGTATTTT. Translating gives CSVEGRLTDTQYF.

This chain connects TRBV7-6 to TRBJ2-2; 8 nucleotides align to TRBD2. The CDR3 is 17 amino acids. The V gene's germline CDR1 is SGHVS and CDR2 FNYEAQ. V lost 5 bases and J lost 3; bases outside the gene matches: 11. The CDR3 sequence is CASSRRSSGTDTGELFF. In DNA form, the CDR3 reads TGTGCCAGCAGCAGACGGAGTAGCGGGACTGACACCGGGGAGCTGTTTTTT. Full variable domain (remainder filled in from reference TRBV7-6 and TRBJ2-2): GAGVSQSPRYKVTKRGQDVALRCDPISGHVSLYWYRQALGQGPEFLTYFNYEAQQDKSGLPNDRFSAERPEGSISTLTIQRTEQRDSAMYRCASSRRSSGTDTGELFFGEGSRLTVL.

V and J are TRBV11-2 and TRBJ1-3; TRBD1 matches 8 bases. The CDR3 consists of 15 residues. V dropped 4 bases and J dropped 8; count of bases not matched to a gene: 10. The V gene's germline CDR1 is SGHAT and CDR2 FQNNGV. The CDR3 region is CASSSQGARGDTIYF. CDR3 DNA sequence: TGTGCCAGCAGCTCCCAGGGGGCGCGGGGCGACACCATATATTTT.

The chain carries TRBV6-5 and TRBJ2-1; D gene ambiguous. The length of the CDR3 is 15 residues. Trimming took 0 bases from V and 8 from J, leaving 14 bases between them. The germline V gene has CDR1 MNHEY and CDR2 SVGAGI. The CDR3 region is CASSYSSTVEYEQFF. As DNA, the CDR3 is TGTGCCAGCAGTTACTCGTCTACCGTTGAGTATGAGCAGTTCTTC.

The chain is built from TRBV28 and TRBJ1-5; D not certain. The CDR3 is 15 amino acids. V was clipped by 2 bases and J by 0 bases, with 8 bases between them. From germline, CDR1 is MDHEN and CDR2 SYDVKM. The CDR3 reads CASSLTAYSNQPQHF. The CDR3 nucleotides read TGTGCCAGCAGTTTAACAGCCTATAGCAATCAGCCCCAGCATTTT.

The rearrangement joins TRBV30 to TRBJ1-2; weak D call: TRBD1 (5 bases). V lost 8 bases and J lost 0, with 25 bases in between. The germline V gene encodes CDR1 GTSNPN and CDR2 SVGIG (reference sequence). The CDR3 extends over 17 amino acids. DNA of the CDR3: TGTGCCCGCCAAAGACGACCGGGAGACAGTACTAACTATGGCTACACCTTC. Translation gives CARQRRPGDSTNYGYTF.

The CDR3 here is CASMKDSNTEAFF. In DNA form, the CDR3 reads TGTGCCAGCATGAAAGACAGTAACACTGAAGCTTTCTTT. The chain combines TRBV25-1 with TRBJ1-1; D is possibly TRBD1 (5 bases). This CDR3 contains 13 residues. V lost 7 bases and J lost 2, with 11 bases in between. The germline V gene encodes CDR1 MGHDK and CDR2 SYGVNS.

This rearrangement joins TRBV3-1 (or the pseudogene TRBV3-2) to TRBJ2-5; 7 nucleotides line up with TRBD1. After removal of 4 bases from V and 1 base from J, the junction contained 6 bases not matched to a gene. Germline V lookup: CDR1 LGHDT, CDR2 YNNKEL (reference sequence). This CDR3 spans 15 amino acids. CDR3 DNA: TGTGCCAGCAGCCGCCAAAACAGGGGCCAAGAGACCCAGTACTTC. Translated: CASSRQNRGQETQYF.

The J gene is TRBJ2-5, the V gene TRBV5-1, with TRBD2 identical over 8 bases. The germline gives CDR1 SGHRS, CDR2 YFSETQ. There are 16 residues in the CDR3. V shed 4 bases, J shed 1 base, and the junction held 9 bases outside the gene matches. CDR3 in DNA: TGCGCCAGCAGCCTGAACGTACTAGCGGCCCAAGAGACCCAGTACTTC. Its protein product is CASSLNVLAAQETQYF.

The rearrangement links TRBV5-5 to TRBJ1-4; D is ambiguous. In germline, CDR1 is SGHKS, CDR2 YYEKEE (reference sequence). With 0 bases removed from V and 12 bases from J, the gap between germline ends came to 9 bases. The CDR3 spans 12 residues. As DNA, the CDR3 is TGTGCCAGCAGCTTGGGGCAGGCCCAACTGTTTTTT. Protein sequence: CASSLGQAQLFF.